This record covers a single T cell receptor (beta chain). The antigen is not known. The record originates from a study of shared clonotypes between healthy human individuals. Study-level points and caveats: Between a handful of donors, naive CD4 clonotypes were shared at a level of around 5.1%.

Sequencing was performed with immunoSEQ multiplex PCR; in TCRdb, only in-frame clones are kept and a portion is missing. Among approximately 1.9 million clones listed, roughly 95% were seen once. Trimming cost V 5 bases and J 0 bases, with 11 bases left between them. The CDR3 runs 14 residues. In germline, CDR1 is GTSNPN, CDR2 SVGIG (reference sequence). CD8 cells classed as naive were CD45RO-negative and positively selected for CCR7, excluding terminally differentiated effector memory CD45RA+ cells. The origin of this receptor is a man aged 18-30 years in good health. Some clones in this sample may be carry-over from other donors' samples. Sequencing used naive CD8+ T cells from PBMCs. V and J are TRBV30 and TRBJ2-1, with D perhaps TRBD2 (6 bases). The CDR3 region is CAWGDGSSYNEQFF. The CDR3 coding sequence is TGTGCCTGGGGGGACGGGAGCTCCTACAATGAGCAGTTCTTC. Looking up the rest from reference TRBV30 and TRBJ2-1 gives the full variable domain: SQTIHQWPATLVQPVGSPLSLECTVEGTSNPNLYWYRQAAGRGLQLLFYSVGIGQISSEVPQNLSASRPQDRQFILSSKKLLLSDSGFYLCAWGDGSSYNEQFFGPGTRLTVL.